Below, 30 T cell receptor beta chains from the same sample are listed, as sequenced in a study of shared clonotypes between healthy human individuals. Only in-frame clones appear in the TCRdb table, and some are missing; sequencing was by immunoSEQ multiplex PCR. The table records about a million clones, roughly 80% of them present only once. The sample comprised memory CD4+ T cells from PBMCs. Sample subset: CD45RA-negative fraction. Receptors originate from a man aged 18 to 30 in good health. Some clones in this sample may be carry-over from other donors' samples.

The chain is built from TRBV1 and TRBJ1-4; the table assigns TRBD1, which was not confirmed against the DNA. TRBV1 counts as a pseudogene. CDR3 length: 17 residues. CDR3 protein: CTSSTSIRDRENEKLFF. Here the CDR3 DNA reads TGCACCAGCAGCACTTCTATCCGGGACAGGGAAAATGAAAAACTGTTTTTT.

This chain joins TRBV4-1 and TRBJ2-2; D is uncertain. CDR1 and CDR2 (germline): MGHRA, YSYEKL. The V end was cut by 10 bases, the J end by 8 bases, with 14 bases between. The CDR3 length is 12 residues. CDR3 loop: CATGLSSGELFF. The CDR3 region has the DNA TGCGCCACAGGTCTATCGTCGGGGGAGCTGTTTTTT.

CDR3 region: CASSQPPLLPLRGNYGYTF. The CDR3 nucleotides are TGCGCCAGCAGCCAACCTCCCCTTTTGCCCTTGAGAGGAAACTATGGCTACACCTTC. The genes are TRBV4-1 and TRBJ1-2; no clear D gene. The V gene's germline CDR1 is MGHRA and CDR2 YSYEKL. V was pared by 2 bases and J by 2 bases, with 24 bases between. CDR3 size: 19 residues.

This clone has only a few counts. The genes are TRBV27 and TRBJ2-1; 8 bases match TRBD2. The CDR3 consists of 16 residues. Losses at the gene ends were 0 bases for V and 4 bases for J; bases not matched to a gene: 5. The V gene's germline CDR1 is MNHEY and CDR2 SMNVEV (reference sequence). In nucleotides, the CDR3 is TGTGCCAGCAGTTTATCCGGGACTAGAAAGTACAATGAGCAGTTCTTC. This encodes CASSLSGTRKYNEQFF.

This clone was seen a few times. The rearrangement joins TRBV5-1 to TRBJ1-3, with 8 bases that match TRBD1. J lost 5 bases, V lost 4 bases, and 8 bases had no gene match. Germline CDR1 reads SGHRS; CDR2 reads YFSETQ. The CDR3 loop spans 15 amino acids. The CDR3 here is CASSPRQGTRNTIYF. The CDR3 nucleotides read TGCGCCAGCAGCCCCCGACAGGGGACGAGAAACACCATATATTTT.

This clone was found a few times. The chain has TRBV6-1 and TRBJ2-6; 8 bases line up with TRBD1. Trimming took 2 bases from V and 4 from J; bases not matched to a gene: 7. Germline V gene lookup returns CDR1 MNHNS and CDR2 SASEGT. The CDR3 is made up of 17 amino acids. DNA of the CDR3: TGTGCCAGCAGTGAATCTCCAGGGGGCTACGGGGCCAACGTCCTGACTTTC. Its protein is CASSESPGGYGANVLTF.

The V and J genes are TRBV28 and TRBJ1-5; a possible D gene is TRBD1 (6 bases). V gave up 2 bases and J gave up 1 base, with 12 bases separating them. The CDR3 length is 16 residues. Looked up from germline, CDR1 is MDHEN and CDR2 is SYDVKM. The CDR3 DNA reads TGTGCCAGCAGTTTACGGCGGGGGGCCAGCAATCAGCCCCAGCATTTT. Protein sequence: CASSLRRGASNQPQHF.

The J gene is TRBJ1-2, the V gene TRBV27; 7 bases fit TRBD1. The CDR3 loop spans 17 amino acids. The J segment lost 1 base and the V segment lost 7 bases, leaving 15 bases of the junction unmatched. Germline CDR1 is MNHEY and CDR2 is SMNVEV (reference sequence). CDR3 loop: CASINGKGGVRNYGYTF. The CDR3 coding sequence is TGTGCCAGCATCAACGGGAAAGGGGGCGTTCGTAACTATGGCTACACCTTC.

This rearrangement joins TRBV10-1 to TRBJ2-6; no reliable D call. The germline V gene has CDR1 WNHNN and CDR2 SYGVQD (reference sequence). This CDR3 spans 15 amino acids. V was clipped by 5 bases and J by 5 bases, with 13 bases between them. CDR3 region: CASSPAQSRANVLTF. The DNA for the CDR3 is TGCGCCAGCAGTCCGGCGCAAAGTCGGGCCAACGTCCTGACTTTC.

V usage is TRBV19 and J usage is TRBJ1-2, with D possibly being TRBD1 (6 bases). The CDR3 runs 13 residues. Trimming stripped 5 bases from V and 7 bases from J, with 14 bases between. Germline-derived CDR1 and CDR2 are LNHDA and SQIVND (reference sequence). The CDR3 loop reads CASSATGPLGYTF. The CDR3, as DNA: TGTGCCAGTAGTGCGACAGGCCCACTTGGCTACACCTTC.

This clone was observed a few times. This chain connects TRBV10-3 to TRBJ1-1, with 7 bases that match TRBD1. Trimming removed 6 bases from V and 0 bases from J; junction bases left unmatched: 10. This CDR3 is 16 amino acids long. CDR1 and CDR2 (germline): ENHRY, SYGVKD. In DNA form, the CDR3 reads TGTGCCATCAGAAGCGAGGGGGCGTTGATGAACACTGAAGCTTTCTTT. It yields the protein CAIRSEGALMNTEAFF.

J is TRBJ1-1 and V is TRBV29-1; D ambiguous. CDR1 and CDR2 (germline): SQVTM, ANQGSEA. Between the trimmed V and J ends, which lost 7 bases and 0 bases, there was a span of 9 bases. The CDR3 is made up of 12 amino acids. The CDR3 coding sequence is TGCAGCGGGCGGAAGGTGAACACTGAAGCTTTCTTT. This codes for CSGRKVNTEAFF.

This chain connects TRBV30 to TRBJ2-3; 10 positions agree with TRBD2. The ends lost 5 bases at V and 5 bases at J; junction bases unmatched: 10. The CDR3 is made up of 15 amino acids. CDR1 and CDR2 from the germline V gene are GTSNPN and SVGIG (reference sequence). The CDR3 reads CAWGLGLAGVDTQYF. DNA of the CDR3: TGTGCCTGGGGGCTGGGGCTAGCGGGAGTAGATACGCAGTATTTT.

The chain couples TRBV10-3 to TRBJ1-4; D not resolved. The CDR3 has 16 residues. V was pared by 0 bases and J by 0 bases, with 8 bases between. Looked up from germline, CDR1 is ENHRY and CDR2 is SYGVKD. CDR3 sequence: CAISESGVATNEKLFF. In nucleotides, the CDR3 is TGTGCCATCAGTGAGTCAGGAGTCGCAACTAATGAAAAACTGTTTTTT.

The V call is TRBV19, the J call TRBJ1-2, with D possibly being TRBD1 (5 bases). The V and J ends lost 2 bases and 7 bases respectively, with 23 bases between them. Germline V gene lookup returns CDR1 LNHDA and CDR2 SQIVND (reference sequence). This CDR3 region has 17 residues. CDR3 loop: CASSIRRALQLSSGYTF. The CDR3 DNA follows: TGTGCCAGTAGTATACGCAGGGCCTTGCAACTATCGTCTGGCTACACCTTC.

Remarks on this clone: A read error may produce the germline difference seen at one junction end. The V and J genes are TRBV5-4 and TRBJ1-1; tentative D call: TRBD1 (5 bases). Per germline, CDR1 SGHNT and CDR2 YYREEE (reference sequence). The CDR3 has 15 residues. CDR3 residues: CASSLGRVRFPADSF. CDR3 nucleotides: TGTGCCAGCAGCTTGGGCAGGGTTAGATTTCCGGCCGATTCCTTT.

CDR3 nucleotides: TGTGCCAGCAGCTTATTCTGGGACAGGGGAAATTATAACTATGGCTACACCTTC. Protein: CASSLFWDRGNYNYGYTF. The chain employs TRBV7-9 and TRBJ1-2; 10 bases agree with TRBD1. The CDR3 contains 18 residues. Germline lookup yields CDR1 SEHNR and CDR2 FQNEAQ (reference sequence). The trim removed 2 bases at V and 1 base at J, leaving 10 bases unmatched.

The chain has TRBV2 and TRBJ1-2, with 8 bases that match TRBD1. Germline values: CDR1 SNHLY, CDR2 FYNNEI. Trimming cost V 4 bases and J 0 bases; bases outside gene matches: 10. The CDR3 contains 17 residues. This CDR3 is CASSVQRTGRSNYGYTF. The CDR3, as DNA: TGTGCCAGCAGTGTCCAAAGGACAGGGCGCTCTAACTATGGCTACACCTTC.

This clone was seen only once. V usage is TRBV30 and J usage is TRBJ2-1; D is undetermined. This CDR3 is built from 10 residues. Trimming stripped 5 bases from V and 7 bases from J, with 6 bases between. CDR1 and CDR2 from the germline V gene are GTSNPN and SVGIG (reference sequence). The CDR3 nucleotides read TGTGCCTGGTCCAGGAATGAGCAGTTCTTC. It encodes CAWSRNEQFF.

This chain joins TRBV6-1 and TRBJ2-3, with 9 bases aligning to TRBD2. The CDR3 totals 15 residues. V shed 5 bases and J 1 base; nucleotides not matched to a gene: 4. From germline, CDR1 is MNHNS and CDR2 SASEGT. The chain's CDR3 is CASSSLAGGTDTQYF. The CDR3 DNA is TGTGCCAGCAGTAGTTTAGCGGGGGGCACAGATACGCAGTATTTT.

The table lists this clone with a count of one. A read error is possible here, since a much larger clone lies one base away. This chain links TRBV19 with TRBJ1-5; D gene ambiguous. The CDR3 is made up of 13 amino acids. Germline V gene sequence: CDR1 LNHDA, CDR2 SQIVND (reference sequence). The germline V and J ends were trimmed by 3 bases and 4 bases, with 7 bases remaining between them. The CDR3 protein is CASSMTDNQPQHF. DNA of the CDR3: TGTGCCAGTAGTATGACGGATAATCAGCCCCAGCATTTT.

CDR3 DNA sequence: TGTGCCCGGCAAAAGGCGGGGGGATCCCAAGAGACCCAGTACTTC. This sequence encodes CARQKAGGSQETQYF. This rearrangement joins TRBV30 to TRBJ2-5, with 8 positions matching TRBD2. CDR3 length equals 15 residues. The junction had 12 bases not matched to a gene; V was cut back by 8 bases and J by 1 base. The germline V gene encodes CDR1 GTSNPN and CDR2 SVGIG (reference sequence).

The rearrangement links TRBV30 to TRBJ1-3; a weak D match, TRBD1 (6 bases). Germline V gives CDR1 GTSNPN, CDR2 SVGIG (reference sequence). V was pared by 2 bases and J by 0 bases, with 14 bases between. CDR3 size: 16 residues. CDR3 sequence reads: CAWSPFRGLSGNTIYF. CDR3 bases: TGTGCCTGGAGTCCTTTCAGGGGCCTCTCTGGAAACACCATATATTTT.

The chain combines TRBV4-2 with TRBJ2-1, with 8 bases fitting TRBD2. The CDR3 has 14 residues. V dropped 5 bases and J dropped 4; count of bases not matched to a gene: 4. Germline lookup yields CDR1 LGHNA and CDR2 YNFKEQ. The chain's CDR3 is CASSTGLVYNEQFF. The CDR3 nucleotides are TGTGCCAGCAGCACGGGACTAGTTTACAATGAGCAGTTCTTC.

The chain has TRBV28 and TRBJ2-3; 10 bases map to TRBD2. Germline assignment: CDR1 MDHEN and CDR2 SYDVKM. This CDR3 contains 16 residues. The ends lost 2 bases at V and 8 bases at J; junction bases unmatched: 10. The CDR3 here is CASSLTSSGGHGTQYF. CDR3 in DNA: TGTGCCAGCAGTTTAACCTCTAGCGGGGGACACGGTACGCAGTATTTT.

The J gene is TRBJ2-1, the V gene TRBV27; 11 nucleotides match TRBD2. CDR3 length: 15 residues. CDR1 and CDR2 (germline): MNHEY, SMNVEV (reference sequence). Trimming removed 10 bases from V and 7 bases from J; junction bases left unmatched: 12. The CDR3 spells CATSRTSGWRNEQFF. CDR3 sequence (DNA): TGTGCCACCTCCCGGACTAGCGGGTGGCGGAATGAGCAGTTCTTC.

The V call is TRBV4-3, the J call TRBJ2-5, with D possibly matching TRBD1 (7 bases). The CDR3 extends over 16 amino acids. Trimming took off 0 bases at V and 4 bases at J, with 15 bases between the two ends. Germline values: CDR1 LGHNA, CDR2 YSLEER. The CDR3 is CASSQDLRQGGETQYF. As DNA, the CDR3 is TGCGCCAGCAGCCAAGATCTGAGACAGGGAGGAGAGACCCAGTACTTC.

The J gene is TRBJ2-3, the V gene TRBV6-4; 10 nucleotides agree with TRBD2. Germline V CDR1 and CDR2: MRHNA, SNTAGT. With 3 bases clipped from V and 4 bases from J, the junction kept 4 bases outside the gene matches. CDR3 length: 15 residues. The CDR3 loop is CASSEAAGGADTQYF. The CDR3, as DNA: TGTGCCAGCAGTGAGGCAGCGGGAGGGGCAGATACGCAGTATTTT.

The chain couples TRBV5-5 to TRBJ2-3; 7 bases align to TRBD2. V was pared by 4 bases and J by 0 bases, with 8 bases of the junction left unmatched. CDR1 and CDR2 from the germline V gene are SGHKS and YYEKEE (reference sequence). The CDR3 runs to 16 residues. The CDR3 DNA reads TGTGCCAGCAGCCCCCGGCTAGCGGTGAGCACAGATACGCAGTATTTT. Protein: CASSPRLAVSTDTQYF.

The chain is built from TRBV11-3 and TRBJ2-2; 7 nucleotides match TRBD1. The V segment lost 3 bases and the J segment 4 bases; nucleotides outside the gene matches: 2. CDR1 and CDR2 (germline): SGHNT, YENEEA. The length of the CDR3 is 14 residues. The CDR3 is CASSLTGRTGELFF. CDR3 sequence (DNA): TGTGCCAGCAGCTTGACAGGGCGCACCGGGGAGCTGTTTTTT.